The T cell receptor beta chain described here comes from a study of shared T cell receptors in the human thymus. Germline-derived CDR1 and CDR2 are LNHDA and SQIVND (reference sequence). V trimming: 4 bases; J trimming: 0 bases; junction bases outside the gene matches: 5. The CDR3 spans 15 residues. Using immunoSEQ multiplex PCR, the repertoire was profiled, and TCRdb retains in-frame clones only, with some absent. The data hold just under 550,000 clones, with about four fifths observed a single time. The data were also submitted as part of a second study, on human thymus T cells. That study reports: Having surgery to correct congenital heart defects, healthy Finnish infants acted as the donors. Thymus was obtained from resections taken during corrective heart surgery. It looked as if thymic and blood repertoires used V and J genes in a biased way. Among unrelated individuals, related research reported thymic repertoires that overlapped highly.

The clonotype was recovered from a boy under two years old with a congenital heart defect. The rearrangement joins TRBV19 to TRBJ1-2; TRBD1 matches at 7 bases. Sequences were obtained from thymocytes. Here the CDR3 reads CASSNQGQTNYGYTF. The CDR3, as DNA: TGTGCCAGTAGTAATCAGGGACAGACTAACTATGGCTACACCTTC.